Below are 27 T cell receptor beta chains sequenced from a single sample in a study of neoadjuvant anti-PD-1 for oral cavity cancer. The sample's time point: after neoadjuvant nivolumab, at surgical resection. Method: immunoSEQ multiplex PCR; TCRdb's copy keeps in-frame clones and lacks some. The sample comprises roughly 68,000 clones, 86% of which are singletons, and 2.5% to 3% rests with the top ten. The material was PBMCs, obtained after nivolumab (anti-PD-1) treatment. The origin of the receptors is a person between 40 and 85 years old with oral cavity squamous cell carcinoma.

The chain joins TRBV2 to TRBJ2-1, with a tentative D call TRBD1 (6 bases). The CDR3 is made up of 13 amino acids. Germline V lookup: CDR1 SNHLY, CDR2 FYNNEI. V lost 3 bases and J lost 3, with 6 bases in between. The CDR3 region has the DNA TGTGCCAGCAGTGAGGACAGCTACAATGAGCAGTTCTTC. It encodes CASSEDSYNEQFF.

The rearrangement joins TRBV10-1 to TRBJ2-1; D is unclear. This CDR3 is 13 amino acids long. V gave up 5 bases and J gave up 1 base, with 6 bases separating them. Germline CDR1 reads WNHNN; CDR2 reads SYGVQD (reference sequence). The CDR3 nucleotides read TGCGCCAGCAGTCGTTCGTCCTACAATGAGCAGTTCTTC. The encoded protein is CASSRSSYNEQFF.

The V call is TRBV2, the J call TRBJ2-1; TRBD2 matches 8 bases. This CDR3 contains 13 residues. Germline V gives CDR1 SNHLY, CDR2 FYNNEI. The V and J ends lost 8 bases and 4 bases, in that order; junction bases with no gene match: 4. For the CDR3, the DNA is TGTGCCAGCGGGCGGGGGGAATACAATGAGCAGTTCTTC. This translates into CASGRGEYNEQFF.

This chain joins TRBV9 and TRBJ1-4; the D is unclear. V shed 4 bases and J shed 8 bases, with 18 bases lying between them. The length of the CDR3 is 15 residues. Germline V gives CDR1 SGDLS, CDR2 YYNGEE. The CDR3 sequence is CASSPRTGGGEKLFF. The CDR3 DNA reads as TGTGCCAGCAGCCCGAGAACGGGAGGAGGGGAAAAACTGTTTTTT. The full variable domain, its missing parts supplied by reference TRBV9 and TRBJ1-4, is DSGVTQTPKHLITATGQRVTLRCSPRSGDLSVYWYQQSLDQGLQFLIQYYNGEERAKGNILERFSAQQFPDLHSELNLSSLELGDSALYFCASSPRTGGGEKLFFGSGTQLSVL.

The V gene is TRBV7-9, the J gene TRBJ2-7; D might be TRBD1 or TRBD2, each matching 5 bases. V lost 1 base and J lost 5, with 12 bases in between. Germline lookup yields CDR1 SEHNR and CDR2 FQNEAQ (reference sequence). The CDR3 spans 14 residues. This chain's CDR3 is CASSLVGVQDEQYF. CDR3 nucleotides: TGTGCCAGCAGCTTAGTGGGGGTACAGGACGAGCAGTACTTC.

The CDR3 DNA reads as TGTGCCTGGAGTCCACGACGCACTAGGGGTACAGATACGCAGTATTTT. Its protein is CAWSPRRTRGTDTQYF. The V gene is TRBV30, the J gene TRBJ2-3; D could derive from TRBD1 or TRBD2 (5 bases each). Germline CDR1 and CDR2: GTSNPN and SVGIG (reference sequence). The length of the CDR3 is 16 residues. The germline V and J ends were trimmed by 2 bases and 3 bases, with 18 bases remaining between them.

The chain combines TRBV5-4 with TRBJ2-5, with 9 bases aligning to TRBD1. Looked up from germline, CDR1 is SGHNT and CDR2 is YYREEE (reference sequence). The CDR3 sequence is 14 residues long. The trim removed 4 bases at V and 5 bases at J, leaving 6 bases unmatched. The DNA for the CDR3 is TGTGCCAGCAGCACCGGGACAGGGAGGGAGACCCAGTACTTC. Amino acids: CASSTGTGRETQYF. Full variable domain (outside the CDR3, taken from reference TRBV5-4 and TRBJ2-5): ETGVTQSPTHLIKTRGQQVTLRCSSQSGHNTVSWYQQALGQGPQFIFQYYREEENGRGNFPPRFSGLQFPNYSSELNVNALELDDSALYLCASSTGTGRETQYFGPGTRLLVL.

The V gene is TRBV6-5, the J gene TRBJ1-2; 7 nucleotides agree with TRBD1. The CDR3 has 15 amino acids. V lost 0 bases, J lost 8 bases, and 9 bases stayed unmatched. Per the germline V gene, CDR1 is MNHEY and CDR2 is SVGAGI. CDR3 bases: TGTGCCAGCAGTTACTCCCTACGACAGGGTCAAGGCTACACCTTC. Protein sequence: CASSYSLRQGQGYTF.

The CDR3 DNA is TGTGCCAGCAGCTCCAGGACTAGCGGGATATACGAGACCCAGTACTTC. Translating it yields CASSSRTSGIYETQYF. V is TRBV9 and J is TRBJ2-5, with 12 bases that match TRBD2. Trimming took 4 bases from V and 5 from J; bases not matched to a gene: 9. In germline, CDR1 is SGDLS, CDR2 YYNGEE. This CDR3 has 16 amino acids.

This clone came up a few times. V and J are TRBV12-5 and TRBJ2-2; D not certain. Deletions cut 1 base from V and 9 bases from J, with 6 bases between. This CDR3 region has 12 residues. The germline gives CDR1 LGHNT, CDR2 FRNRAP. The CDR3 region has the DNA TGTGCTAGTGGTTTGGCCGGCCGGGAGCTGTTTTTT. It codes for CASGLAGRELFF.

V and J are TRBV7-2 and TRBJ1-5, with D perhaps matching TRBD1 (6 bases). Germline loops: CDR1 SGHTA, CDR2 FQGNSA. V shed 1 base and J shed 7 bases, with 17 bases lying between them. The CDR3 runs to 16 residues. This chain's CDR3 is CASSLGRPGDGQPQHF. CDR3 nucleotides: TGTGCCAGCAGCTTAGGTCGGCCAGGGGACGGACAGCCCCAGCATTTT.

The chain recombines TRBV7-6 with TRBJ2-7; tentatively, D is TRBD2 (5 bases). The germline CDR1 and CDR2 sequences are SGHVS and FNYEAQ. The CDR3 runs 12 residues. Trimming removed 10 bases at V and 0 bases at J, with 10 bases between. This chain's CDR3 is CATLAGSYEQYF. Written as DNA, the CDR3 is TGTGCCACCCTCGCGGGCTCCTACGAGCAGTACTTC.

In DNA, the CDR3 is TGTGCCAGCAGCGGACTATCCCCACCGTTGGGGAATGAGCAGTTCTTC. It is translated as CASSGLSPPLGNEQFF. The chain couples TRBV7-7 to TRBJ2-1, with a possible D match to TRBD2 (6 bases). CDR3 length: 16 amino acids. Germline CDR1 SSHAT, CDR2 FNYEAQ (reference sequence). The V and J ends lost 5 bases and 7 bases respectively, with 21 bases between them.

CDR3 in DNA: TGTGCCAGCAGCTTAGGTCTAGCCGAGACCCAGTACTTC. This sequence encodes CASSLGLAETQYF. This sequence joins TRBV7-9 and TRBJ2-5; possibly TRBD2 for D (5 bases). The ends were cut back, 1 base at V and 5 bases at J, with 8 bases in the middle. The CDR3 loop spans 13 amino acids. Germline CDR1 is SEHNR and CDR2 is FQNEAQ (reference sequence).

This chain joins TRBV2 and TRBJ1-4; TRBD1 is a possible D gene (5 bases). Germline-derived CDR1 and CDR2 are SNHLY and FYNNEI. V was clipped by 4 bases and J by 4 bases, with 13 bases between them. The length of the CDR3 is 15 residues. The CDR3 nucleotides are TGTGCCAGCAGTGTGGGAGGGGCTGATAATGAAAAACTGTTTTTT. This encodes CASSVGGADNEKLFF.

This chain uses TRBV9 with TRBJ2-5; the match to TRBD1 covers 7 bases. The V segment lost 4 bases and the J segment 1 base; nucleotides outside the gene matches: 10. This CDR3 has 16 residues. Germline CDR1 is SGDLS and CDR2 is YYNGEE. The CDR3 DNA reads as TGTGCCAGCAGCCCAACCCCTCGGACAGGCCAAGAGACCCAGTACTTC. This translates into CASSPTPRTGQETQYF.

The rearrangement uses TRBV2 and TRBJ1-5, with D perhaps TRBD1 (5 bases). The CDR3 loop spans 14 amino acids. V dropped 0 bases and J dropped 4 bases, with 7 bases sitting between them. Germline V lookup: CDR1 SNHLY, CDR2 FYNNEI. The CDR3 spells CASSEAGGNQPQHF. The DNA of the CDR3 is TGTGCCAGCAGTGAAGCCGGGGGAAATCAGCCCCAGCATTTT. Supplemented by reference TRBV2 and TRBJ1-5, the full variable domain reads EPEVTQTPSHQVTQMGQEVILRCVPISNHLYFYWYRQILGQKVEFLVSFYNNEISEKSEIFDDQFSVERPDGSNFTLKIRSTKLEDSAMYFCASSEAGGNQPQHFGDGTRLSIL.

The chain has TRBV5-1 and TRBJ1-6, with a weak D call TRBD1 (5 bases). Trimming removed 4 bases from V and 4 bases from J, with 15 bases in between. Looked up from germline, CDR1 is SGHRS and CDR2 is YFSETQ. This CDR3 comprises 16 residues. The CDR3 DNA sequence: TGCGCCAGCAGCGGAAGACAAGGGGATTATAATTCACCCCTCCACTTT. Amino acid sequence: CASSGRQGDYNSPLHF.

CDR3: CATSRDLGPNQPQHF. Written as DNA, the CDR3 is TGTGCCACCAGCAGAGATTTAGGACCCAATCAGCCCCAGCATTTT. The gene calls are TRBV15 and TRBJ1-5; D ambiguous. Germline V gene sequence: CDR1 LNHNV, CDR2 YYDKDF (reference sequence). V was shortened by 0 bases and J by 3 bases, with 9 bases between the two germline ends. The length of the CDR3 is 15 residues.

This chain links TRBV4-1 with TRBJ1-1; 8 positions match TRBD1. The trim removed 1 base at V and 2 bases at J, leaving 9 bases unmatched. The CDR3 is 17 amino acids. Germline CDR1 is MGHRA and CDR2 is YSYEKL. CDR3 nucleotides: TGCGCCAGCAGCCAAGCCCCCGGACAGGGTTTAAACACTGAAGCTTTCTTT. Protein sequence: CASSQAPGQGLNTEAFF.

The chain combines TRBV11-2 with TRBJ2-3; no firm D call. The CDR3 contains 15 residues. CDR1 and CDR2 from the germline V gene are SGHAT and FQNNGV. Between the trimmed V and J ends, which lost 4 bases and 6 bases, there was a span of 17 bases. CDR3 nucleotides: TGTGCCAGCAGCTCCGGGCCCCTAAATAGGGATACGCAGTATTTT. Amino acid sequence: CASSSGPLNRDTQYF.

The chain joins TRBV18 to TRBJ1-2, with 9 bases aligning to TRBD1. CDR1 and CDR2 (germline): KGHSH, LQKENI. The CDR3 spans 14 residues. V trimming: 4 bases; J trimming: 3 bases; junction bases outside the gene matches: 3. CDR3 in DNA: TGTGCCAGCTCACAGGGACAGGGAGACTATGGCTACACCTTC. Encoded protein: CASSQGQGDYGYTF.

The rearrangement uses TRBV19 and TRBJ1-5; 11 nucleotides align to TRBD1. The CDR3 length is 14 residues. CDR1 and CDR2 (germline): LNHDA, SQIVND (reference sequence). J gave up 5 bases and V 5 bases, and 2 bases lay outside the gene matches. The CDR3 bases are TGTGCCAGTAGTGGACAGGGGGCGTATCAGCCCCAGCATTTT. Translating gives CASSGQGAYQPQHF.

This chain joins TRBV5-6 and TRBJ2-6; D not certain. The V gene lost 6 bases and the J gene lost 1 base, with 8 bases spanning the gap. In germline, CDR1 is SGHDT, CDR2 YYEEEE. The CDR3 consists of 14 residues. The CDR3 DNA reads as TGTGCCAGCAAAACAGCTTCTGGGGCCAACGTCCTGACTTTC. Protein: CASKTASGANVLTF.

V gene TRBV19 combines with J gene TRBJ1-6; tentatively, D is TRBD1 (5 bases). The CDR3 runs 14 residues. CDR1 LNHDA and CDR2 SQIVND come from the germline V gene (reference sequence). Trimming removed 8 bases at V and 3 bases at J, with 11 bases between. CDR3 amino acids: CASGDPFYNSPLHF. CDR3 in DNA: TGTGCCAGTGGGGACCCTTTCTATAATTCACCCCTCCACTTT.

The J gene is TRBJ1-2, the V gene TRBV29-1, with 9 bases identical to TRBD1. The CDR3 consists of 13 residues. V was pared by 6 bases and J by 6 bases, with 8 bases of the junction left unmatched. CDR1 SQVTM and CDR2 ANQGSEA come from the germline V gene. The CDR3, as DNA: TGCAGCGTCGTCACTACAGGGGGCAATGGCTACACCTTC. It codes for CSVVTTGGNGYTF.

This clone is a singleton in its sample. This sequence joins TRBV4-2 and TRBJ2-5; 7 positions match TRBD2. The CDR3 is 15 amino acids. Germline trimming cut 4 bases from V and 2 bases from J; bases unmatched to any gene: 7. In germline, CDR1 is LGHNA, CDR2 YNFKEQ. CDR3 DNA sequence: TGTGCCAGCAGCCCCCATGGTAGCGGGCAAGAGACCCAGTACTTC. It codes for CASSPHGSGQETQYF.